This TCR beta chain was obtained from a study of blood T cell repertoires in COVID-19. In this sample, this clone turned up a few times. Under the authors' procedure: The assay estimated nucleated cells by amplifying reference gene primers. Only in-frame clones appear in the TCRdb table, and some are missing; sequencing was by immunoSEQ multiplex PCR. That table furnishes V, J and clone size, whereas the DNA furnished D and trimming. This sample has 250,000 to 300,000 clones, with 75% to 90% found just once. Individuals drawn from 20 to 30 US areas were about 18 to 95 years old. Cohort 3 recovered donors had two negative PCRs, clearance, or symptom resolution. The CDR3 runs to 14 residues. Trimming removed 3 bases at V and 9 bases at J, with 12 bases between. CDR1 is MNHEY, CDR2 SMNVEV, per germline (reference sequence).

The TCR comes from a woman aged 45-65 years who had recovered from COVID-19. The rearrangement joins TRBV27 to TRBJ1-6; D may be TRBD1 (6 bases). Sequencing was carried out using PBMCs or T cells enriched from blood (not recorded which). CDR3 amino acids: CASSFWTVGSPLHF. The CDR3 DNA follows: TGTGCCAGCAGTTTTTGGACAGTAGGTTCACCCCTCCACTTT.